These 15 T cell receptor beta chains were sequenced from one sample in a study of low-dose radiotherapy and immunotherapy resistance in tumors. This sample's time point: after trial treatment. Regarding treatment: LDRT plus nivolumab, ipilimumab, low-dose cyclophosphamide and aspirin (RACIN trial). TRAV- and TRBV-specific primers primed first-strand cDNA, covering alpha and beta chains. TCRs were amplified for approximately 21 PCR cycles with a constant-region primer and V-primer adapter. TCRdb ran MiXCR on the reads and lists one entry per CDR3 protein. The sample shows under 90,000 distinct CDR3 sequences, about a sixth of them seen only once. The material was PBMCs, obtained after low-dose radiotherapy plus immunotherapy. These receptors all come from a male donor with prostate cancer.

A few counts support this clonotype. The chain uses TRBV6-1 and TRBJ2-7; 14 bases fit TRBD2. The V gene end was trimmed by 2 bases and the J gene end by 4 bases; junction bases not matched to a gene: 13. Germline V gives CDR1 MNHNS, CDR2 SASEGT. The CDR3 runs to 19 residues. The CDR3 sequence: CASSETAMGLAGVRYEQYF. The DNA of the CDR3 is TGTGCCAGCAGTGAAACGGCGATGGGACTAGCGGGAGTAAGATACGAGCAGTACTTC.

This clonotype was found once. A far larger clone is a single base away, which makes a read error likely. The genes are TRBV19 and TRBJ2-1, with D tentatively TRBD1 or TRBD2 (5 bases each). Germline V gene lookup returns CDR1 LNHDA and CDR2 SQIVND (reference sequence). This CDR3 contains 14 residues. V shed 5 bases and J shed 10 bases, with 18 bases lying between them. As DNA, the CDR3 is TGTGCCAGTAGTCGACGGGACGTAGCCTACGAGCAGTTCTTC. It specifies CASSRRDVAYEQFF.

This clonotype came up many times. The J gene is TRBJ2-4, the V gene TRBV3-1; TRBD1 matches 7 bases. The CDR3 runs to 15 residues. V shed 0 bases and J 9 bases; nucleotides not matched to a gene: 8. Germline V gene sequence: CDR1 LGHDT, CDR2 YNNKEL (reference sequence). CDR3 region: CASSQDRQGRTIQYF. CDR3 in DNA: TGTGCCAGCAGCCAAGACCGACAGGGTAGGACCATTCAGTACTTC.

Remarks on this clonotype: A far larger clone is just one base off, so this is likely a read error. This is likely a read error, given that the CDR3 carries no conserved phenylalanine or tryptophan at its end. CDR3 in amino acids: CASSTGTSGLETQYS. The DNA of the CDR3 is TGTGCCAGCAGTACTGGGACTAGCGGGTTGGAGACCCAGTACTCC. V usage is TRBV6-8 and J usage is TRBJ2-5; 12 bases fit TRBD2. The V segment lost 5 bases and the J segment 5 bases; nucleotides outside the gene matches: 6. Germline CDR1 reads MNHGY; CDR2 reads SAAAGT. The CDR3 is 15 residues long.

At least ten counts were recorded for this clonotype. This chain joins TRBV4-2 and TRBJ2-3; 8 nucleotides agree with TRBD2. This CDR3 has 16 residues. Germline trimming cut 1 base from V and 2 bases from J; bases unmatched to any gene: 5. Per the germline V gene, CDR1 is LGHNA and CDR2 is YNFKEQ. The CDR3 here is CASSQVAGFNTDTQYF. The CDR3 nucleotides are TGTGCCAGCAGCCAAGTAGCGGGATTTAACACAGATACGCAGTATTTT.

Ten or more counts support this clonotype. J is TRBJ1-1 and V is TRBV12-3 or TRBV12-4, with a weak D call TRBD1 (5 bases). Trimming pared 3 bases from V and 8 bases from J, leaving 19 bases between. CDR3 length: 15 amino acids. CDR3 loop: CASSLFSGGLGEAFF. The CDR3, as DNA: TGTGCCAGCAGTTTGTTCTCGGGGGGTTTAGGAGAAGCTTTCTTT.

A single count supports this clonotype. This is likely an artifact of a read error, given a far larger clone one base away. J is TRBJ2-5 and V is TRBV27; D is undetermined. The CDR3 contains 11 residues. The V gene's germline CDR1 is MNHEY and CDR2 SMNVEV (reference sequence). The DNA for the CDR3 is TGTGCCAACAGTTTTCGAGAGACCCAGTACTTC. This gives the protein CANSFRETQYF.

Details on this clonotype: A far larger clone is just one base off, so this is likely a read error. The genes are TRBV13 and TRBJ1-5, with 8 bases that match TRBD1. Trimming took 2 bases from V and 8 from J; bases not matched to a gene: 5. CDR1 is PRHDT and CDR2 is FYEKMQ in the germline V gene (reference sequence). The CDR3 totals 14 residues. The chain's CDR3 is CASSLQGAVKPQHF. The CDR3 nucleotides read TGTGCCAGCAGCTTACAGGGGGCAGTCAAGCCCCAGCATTTT.

This sequence joins TRBV7-8 and TRBJ2-7; 9 nucleotides align to TRBD2. The CDR3 is 15 amino acids. Germline V CDR1 and CDR2: SGHVS, FQNEAQ. The V segment lost 0 bases and the J segment 4 bases; nucleotides outside the gene matches: 4. The CDR3, as DNA: TGTGCCAGCAGCTTAGCCCGACTAGCGGAATACGAGCAGTACTTC. Its translation: CASSLARLAEYEQYF.

This clonotype occurred a few times. This chain uses TRBV9 with TRBJ2-1; TRBD2 agrees at 7 bases. From germline, CDR1 is SGDLS and CDR2 YYNGEE. With V trimmed by 4 bases and J by 1 base, 8 bases remained unmatched. The CDR3 has 16 amino acids. The CDR3 sequence: CASSPGGGQSYNEQFF. The CDR3 bases are TGTGCCAGCAGCCCTGGCGGGGGTCAATCCTACAATGAGCAGTTCTTC.

Worth noting for this clonotype: Because the CDR3's place on the DNA is in doubt, the DNA is left out and the CDR3 is given as listed by TCRdb. The rearrangement uses TRBV5-1 and TRBJ2-1; the table's D call, TRBD1, has no DNA check behind it. Germline V gene lookup returns CDR1 SGHRS and CDR2 YFSETQ. The CDR3 is 22 residues long, ends included. The CDR3 protein is CASTNQTSMYLCASTTGTAQFF.

This clonotype was recorded many times. The chain is built from TRBV14 and TRBJ2-3; D may match TRBD1 or TRBD2 (7 bases each). Germline lookup yields CDR1 SGHDN and CDR2 FVKESK. The CDR3 is 17 residues long. The V end lost 4 bases, the J end lost 6 bases, and 23 bases lay between the germline ends. The CDR3 region is CASSPSRGRAIGDTQYF. The CDR3, as DNA: TGTGCCAGCAGCCCGAGCAGGGGGAGGGCCATTGGGGATACGCAGTATTTT.

This clonotype was found a few times. The chain is built from TRBV6-8 and TRBJ2-2; D is perhaps TRBD1 (5 bases). Trimming took off 4 bases at V and 5 bases at J, with 14 bases between the two ends. Germline values: CDR1 MNHGY, CDR2 SAAAGT. The CDR3 is 15 residues long. The CDR3 coding sequence is TGTGCCAGCAGTTCACCGACAGAGAGGACCGGGGAGCTGTTTTTT. This translates into CASSSPTERTGELFF.

This clonotype was seen at least ten times. This chain uses TRBV30 with TRBJ1-5; no firm D call. Germline CDR1 reads GTSNPN; CDR2 reads SVGIG (reference sequence). Trimming left V 3 bases short and J 1 base short, with 13 bases between. This CDR3 comprises 15 residues. CDR3 loop: CAWSSKGWSNQPQHF. The CDR3 DNA is TGTGCCTGGAGCTCAAAAGGGTGGAGCAATCAGCCCCAGCATTTT.

The sample holds one count of this clonotype. This likely came from a read error, as a far larger clone is one base away. V usage is TRBV7-9 and J usage is TRBJ2-7, with a tentative D call TRBD2 (5 bases). This CDR3 region has 13 residues. V was pared by 1 base and J by 7 bases, with 11 bases between. CDR1 and CDR2 (germline): SEHNR, FQNEAQ (reference sequence). DNA for the CDR3: TGTGCCAGCAGCTTAGAGCCGGAGGTTGAGCAGTACTTC. Protein sequence: CASSLEPEVEQYF.